One sample yielded the 19 T cell receptor beta chains listed below, sequenced in a study of blood T cell repertoires in COVID-19. Here immunoSEQ multiplex PCR was the method, and the copy in TCRdb shows in-frame clones only, minus some. Here the sample spans 100,000 or so clones, around 90% being singletons. Sequencing input: peripheral blood. These receptors were collected from a man between 50 and 59 years old with acute or convalescent COVID-19.

CDR3 nucleotide sequence: TGCGCCAGCAGCTCTGGCGGGACGTATAGCACAGATACGCAGTATTTT. This gives the protein CASSSGGTYSTDTQYF. The chain combines TRBV5-1 with TRBJ2-3; D is possibly TRBD2 (6 bases). Trimming stripped 3 bases from V and 0 bases from J, with 14 bases between. The CDR3 spans 16 residues. The germline V gene encodes CDR1 SGHRS and CDR2 YFSETQ.

This clone was picked up one time. The chain carries TRBV11-3 and TRBJ2-1; D is unresolved. Trimming stripped 5 bases from V and 0 bases from J, with 8 bases between. The CDR3 extends over 14 amino acids. CDR1 is SGHNT, CDR2 YENEEA, per germline. CDR3 protein: CASSPGSSYNEQFF. The DNA of the CDR3 is TGTGCCAGCAGCCCAGGTAGCTCCTACAATGAGCAGTTCTTC.

V and J are TRBV5-4 and TRBJ2-5; weak D call: TRBD1 (5 bases). The CDR3 sequence is 13 residues long. Looked up from germline, CDR1 is SGHNT and CDR2 is YYREEE (reference sequence). Between the trimmed V and J ends, which lost 1 base and 4 bases, there was a span of 8 bases. CDR3 coding DNA: TGTGCCAGCAGCTTGCAGGGCCCAGAGACCCAGTACTTC. Protein sequence: CASSLQGPETQYF. Filled out from reference TRBV5-4 and TRBJ2-5, the complete variable domain reads ETGVTQSPTHLIKTRGQQVTLRCSSQSGHNTVSWYQQALGQGPQFIFQYYREEENGRGNFPPRFSGLQFPNYSSELNVNALELDDSALYLCASSLQGPETQYFGPGTRLLVL.

The chain's CDR3 is CASSRSRNMNTEAFF. The DNA of the CDR3 is TGTGCCAGCAGTAGGTCGCGGAACATGAACACTGAAGCTTTCTTT. This chain uses TRBV6-5 with TRBJ1-1; unclear D gene. The germline gives CDR1 MNHEY, CDR2 SVGAGI. The CDR3 totals 15 residues. Deletions cut 5 bases from V and 0 bases from J, with 13 bases between.

The chain recombines TRBV11-3 with TRBJ2-7; 8 bases are a match to TRBD2. The V segment lost 1 base and the J segment 0 bases; nucleotides outside the gene matches: 2. CDR1 SGHNT and CDR2 YENEEA come from the germline V gene. The CDR3 is 15 amino acids. The CDR3 spells CASSLGGTSSYEQYF. CDR3 nucleotide sequence: TGTGCCAGCAGCTTAGGCGGGACTAGCTCCTACGAGCAGTACTTC.

The V and J genes are TRBV7-2 and TRBJ2-7; D gene uncertain. Trimming took 0 bases from V and 4 from J, leaving 13 bases between them. Germline CDR1 is SGHTA and CDR2 is FQGNSA. The CDR3 is 15 residues long. The chain's CDR3 is CASSLAGDPGYEQYF. CDR3 DNA: TGTGCCAGCAGCTTAGCGGGTGACCCAGGATACGAGCAGTACTTC.

V usage is TRBV10-2 and J usage is TRBJ1-4; perhaps TRBD1 as D (6 bases). V was trimmed by 11 bases and J by 8 bases, leaving 24 bases between them. The CDR3 loop spans 15 amino acids. The germline gives CDR1 WSHSY, CDR2 SAAADI. The CDR3 DNA sequence: TGCGCCGCCCGGGGGGCGGCTTCGAGCTACGAAAAACTGTTTTTT. Its translation: CAARGAASSYEKLFF.

The chain uses TRBV19 and TRBJ1-1, with D unclear. Trimming pared 6 bases from V and 1 base from J, leaving 24 bases between. Germline V lookup: CDR1 LNHDA, CDR2 SQIVND (reference sequence). There are 18 residues in the CDR3. CDR3 sequence (DNA): TGTGCCAGTAGAGACCCGTGGGGAGGGTCCGGGCCGAACACTGAAGCTTTCTTT. Encoded protein: CASRDPWGGSGPNTEAFF. The full variable domain, completed using reference TRBV19 and TRBJ1-1, is DGGITQSPKYLFRKEGQNVTLSCEQNLNHDAMYWYRQDPGQGLRLIYYSQIVNDFQKGDIAEGYSVSREKKESFPLTVTSAQKNPTAFYLCASRDPWGGSGPNTEAFFGQGTRLTVV.

CDR3 bases: TGTGCCAGCAGCTTCGCAGGGAATAATGGAAACACCATATATTTT. Protein: CASSFAGNNGNTIYF. V is TRBV7-8 and J is TRBJ1-3, with TRBD1 as a possible D gene (5 bases). The germline V gene has CDR1 SGHVS and CDR2 FQNEAQ. Trimming took 3 bases from V and 3 from J, leaving 12 bases between them. There are 15 residues in the CDR3.

This chain uses TRBV5-5 with TRBJ2-4; 10 nucleotides line up with TRBD2. V gave up 6 bases and J gave up 4 bases; unmatched junction bases: 10. The CDR3 is 16 residues long. Germline-derived CDR1 and CDR2 are SGHKS and YYEKEE (reference sequence). CDR3 nucleotide sequence: TGTGCCAGCACCCCGATTAGCGGGGGGAATAAAAACATTCAGTACTTC. This translates into CASTPISGGNKNIQYF.

The rearrangement uses TRBV5-6 and TRBJ1-4; no reliable D call. The CDR3 runs to 14 residues. Trimming took 4 bases from V and 7 from J, leaving 14 bases between them. Germline lookup yields CDR1 SGHDT and CDR2 YYEEEE. The CDR3 region is CASSATPTLEKLFF. As DNA, the CDR3 is TGTGCCAGCAGCGCGACACCGACCCTTGAAAAACTGTTTTTT.

V is TRBV18 and J is TRBJ2-3; 11 bases are a match to TRBD1. The junction had 8 bases not matched to a gene; V was cut back by 4 bases and J by 5 bases. CDR1 is KGHSH, CDR2 LQKENI, per germline. CDR3 length: 16 amino acids. CDR3 sequence: CASSRSGTGGGDTQYF. CDR3 in DNA: TGTGCCAGCTCACGCTCCGGGACAGGGGGAGGAGATACGCAGTATTTT. The variable domain in full, with the rest retrieved from reference TRBV18 and TRBJ2-3, is NAGVMQNPRHLVRRRGQEARLRCSPMKGHSHVYWYRQLPEEGLKFMVYLQKENIIDESGMPKERFSAEFPKEGPSILRIQQVVRGDSAAYFCASSRSGTGGGDTQYFGPGTRLTVL.

This chain connects TRBV7-3 to TRBJ1-3; 8 bases fit TRBD1. J gave up 4 bases and V 0 bases, and 2 bases lay outside the gene matches. CDR3 length: 15 residues. Germline loops: CDR1 SGHTA, CDR2 FQGTGA. CDR3 sequence reads: CASSLTGTGGNTIYF. The CDR3 DNA reads as TGTGCCAGCAGCTTAACGGGGACAGGAGGAAACACCATATATTTT.

CDR3 loop: CASSLRTGGVFGYTF. As DNA, the CDR3 is TGTGCCAGCAGCTTGAGGACAGGGGGGGTGTTTGGCTACACCTTC. The V gene is TRBV13, the J gene TRBJ1-2, with 10 bases fitting TRBD1. Germline V CDR1 and CDR2: PRHDT, FYEKMQ (reference sequence). J gave up 7 bases and V 3 bases, and 8 bases lay outside the gene matches. The CDR3 is made up of 15 amino acids.

This sequence joins TRBV2 and TRBJ1-5; D call uncertain. CDR3 length: 14 residues. V lost 5 bases, J lost 0 bases, and 8 bases lay in between. The germline V gene encodes CDR1 SNHLY and CDR2 FYNNEI. Here the CDR3 reads CASSMGDSNQPQHF. CDR3 DNA sequence: TGTGCCAGCAGTATGGGAGATAGCAATCAGCCCCAGCATTTT.

V gene TRBV2 combines with J gene TRBJ1-4; 7 bases agree with TRBD1. The germline gives CDR1 SNHLY, CDR2 FYNNEI. V dropped 4 bases and J dropped 11; count of bases not matched to a gene: 13. CDR3 length: 15 residues. CDR3: CASSGSQGRWKKLFF. CDR3 DNA: TGTGCCAGCAGTGGCTCACAGGGGAGGTGGAAGAAACTGTTTTTT. Using reference TRBV2 and TRBJ1-4 for the parts outside the CDR3, the full variable domain is EPEVTQTPSHQVTQMGQEVILRCVPISNHLYFYWYRQILGQKVEFLVSFYNNEISEKSEIFDDQFSVERPDGSNFTLKIRSTKLEDSAMYFCASSGSQGRWKKLFFGSGTQLSVL.

This rearrangement joins TRBV4-2 to TRBJ1-1; 10 positions match TRBD1. From germline, CDR1 is LGHNA and CDR2 YNFKEQ. The CDR3 loop spans 14 amino acids. V lost 4 bases and J lost 4; bases outside the gene matches: 3. The CDR3 DNA follows: TGTGCCAGCAGCCTGGGACAGGGGCCCACTGAAGCTTTCTTT. Protein sequence: CASSLGQGPTEAFF.

This clone has just one count. The genes are TRBV28 and TRBJ2-7, with 8 bases matching TRBD2. V dropped 5 bases and J dropped 2; count of bases not matched to a gene: 2. CDR1 MDHEN and CDR2 SYDVKM come from the germline V gene. The CDR3 has 13 residues. The DNA of the CDR3 is TGTGCCAGCAGTCGGACTAGCCCCTACGAGCAGTACTTC. Its translation is CASSRTSPYEQYF.

The chain recombines TRBV7-8 with TRBJ2-7; the match to TRBD1 covers 10 bases. V shed 5 bases, J shed 4 bases, and the junction held 11 bases outside the gene matches. This CDR3 contains 16 residues. CDR1 is SGHVS, CDR2 FQNEAQ, per germline. Here the CDR3 reads CASSLRLGQGGYEQYF. CDR3 coding DNA: TGTGCCAGCAGCCTAAGGTTAGGACAGGGGGGATACGAGCAGTACTTC.